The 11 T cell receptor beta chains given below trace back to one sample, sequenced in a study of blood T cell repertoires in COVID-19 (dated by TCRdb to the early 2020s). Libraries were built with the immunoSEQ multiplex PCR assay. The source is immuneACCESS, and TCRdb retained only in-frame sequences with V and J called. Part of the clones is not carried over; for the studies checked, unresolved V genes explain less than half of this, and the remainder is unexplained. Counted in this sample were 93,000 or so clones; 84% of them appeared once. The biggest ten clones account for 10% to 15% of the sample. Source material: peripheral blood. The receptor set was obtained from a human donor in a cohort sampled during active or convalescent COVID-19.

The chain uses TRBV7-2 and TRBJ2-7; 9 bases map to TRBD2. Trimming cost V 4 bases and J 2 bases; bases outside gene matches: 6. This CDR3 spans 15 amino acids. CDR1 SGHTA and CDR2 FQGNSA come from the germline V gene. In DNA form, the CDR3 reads TGTGCCAGCAGCTATAGCGGGGGCCAAACCTACGAGCAGTACTTC. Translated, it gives CASSYSGGQTYEQYF.

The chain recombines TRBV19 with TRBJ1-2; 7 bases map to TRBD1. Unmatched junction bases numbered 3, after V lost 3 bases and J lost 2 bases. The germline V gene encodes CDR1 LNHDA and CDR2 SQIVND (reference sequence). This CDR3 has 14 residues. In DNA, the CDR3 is TGTGCCAGTAGTATGACAGGGACCAACTATGGCTACACCTTC. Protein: CASSMTGTNYGYTF.

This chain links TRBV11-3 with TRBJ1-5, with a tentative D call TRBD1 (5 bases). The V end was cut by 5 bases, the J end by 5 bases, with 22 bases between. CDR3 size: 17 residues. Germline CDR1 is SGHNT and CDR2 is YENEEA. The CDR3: CASSLTATQESDQPQHF. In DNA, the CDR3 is TGTGCCAGCAGCCTAACGGCAACACAGGAGTCTGATCAGCCCCAGCATTTT.

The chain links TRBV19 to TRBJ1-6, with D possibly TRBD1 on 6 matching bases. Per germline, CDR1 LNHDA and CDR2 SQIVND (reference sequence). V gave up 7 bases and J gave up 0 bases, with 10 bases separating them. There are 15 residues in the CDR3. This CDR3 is CASNPGVSYNSPLHF. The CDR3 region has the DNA TGTGCCAGTAACCCAGGGGTCTCCTATAATTCACCCCTCCACTTT. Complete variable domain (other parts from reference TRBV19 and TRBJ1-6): DGGITQSPKYLFRKEGQNVTLSCEQNLNHDAMYWYRQDPGQGLRLIYYSQIVNDFQKGDIAEGYSVSREKKESFPLTVTSAQKNPTAFYLCASNPGVSYNSPLHFGNGTRLTVT.

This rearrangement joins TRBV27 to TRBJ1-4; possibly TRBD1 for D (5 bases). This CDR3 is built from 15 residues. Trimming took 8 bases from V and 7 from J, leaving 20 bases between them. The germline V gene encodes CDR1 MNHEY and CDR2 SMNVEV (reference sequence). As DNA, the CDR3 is TGTGCCAGCTCCCCACTTAGGGGCCTTTTTGAAAAACTGTTTTTT. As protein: CASSPLRGLFEKLFF.

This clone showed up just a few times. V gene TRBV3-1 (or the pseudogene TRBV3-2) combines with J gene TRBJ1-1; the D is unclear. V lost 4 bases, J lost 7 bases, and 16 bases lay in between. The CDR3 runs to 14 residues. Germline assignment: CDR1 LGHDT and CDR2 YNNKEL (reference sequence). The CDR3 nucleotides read TGTGCCAGCAGCCCGCCGAGGCCCTGGAGTGAAGCTTTCTTT. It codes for CASSPPRPWSEAFF.

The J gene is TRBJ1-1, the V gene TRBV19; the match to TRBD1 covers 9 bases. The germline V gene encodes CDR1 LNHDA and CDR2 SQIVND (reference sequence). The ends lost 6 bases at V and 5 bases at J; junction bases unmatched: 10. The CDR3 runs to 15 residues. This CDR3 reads CASRILRDRVTEAFF. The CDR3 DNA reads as TGTGCCAGTAGGATTCTCCGGGACAGGGTTACTGAAGCTTTCTTT.

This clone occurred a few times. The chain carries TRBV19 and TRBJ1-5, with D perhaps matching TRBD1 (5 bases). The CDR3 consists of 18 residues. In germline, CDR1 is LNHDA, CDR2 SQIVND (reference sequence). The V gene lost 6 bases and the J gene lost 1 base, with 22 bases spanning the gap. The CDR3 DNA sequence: TGTGCCAGTAGCCGAGAAGGCCCGGGACTCCAAAGCAATCAGCCCCAGCATTTT. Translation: CASSREGPGLQSNQPQHF. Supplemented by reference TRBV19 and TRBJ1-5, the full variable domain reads DGGITQSPKYLFRKEGQNVTLSCEQNLNHDAMYWYRQDPGQGLRLIYYSQIVNDFQKGDIAEGYSVSREKKESFPLTVTSAQKNPTAFYLCASSREGPGLQSNQPQHFGDGTRLSIL.

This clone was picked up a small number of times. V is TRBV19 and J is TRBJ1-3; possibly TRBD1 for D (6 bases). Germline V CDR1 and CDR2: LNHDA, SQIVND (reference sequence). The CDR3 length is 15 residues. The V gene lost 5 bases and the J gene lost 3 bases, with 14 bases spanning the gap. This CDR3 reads CASSSRRGRGNTIYF. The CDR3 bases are TGTGCCAGTAGTTCGCGCAGGGGCCGTGGAAACACCATATATTTT.

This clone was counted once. The CDR3 region has the DNA TGTGCCAGCAGCCTAACAGGGTTTCCTTTTCAGTATTTT. Protein product: CASSLTGFPFQYF. The gene calls are TRBV7-2 and TRBJ2-3; D might be TRBD1 (6 bases). V dropped 5 bases and J dropped 12 bases, with 18 bases sitting between them. This CDR3 spans 13 amino acids. Germline V gives CDR1 SGHTA, CDR2 FQGNSA.

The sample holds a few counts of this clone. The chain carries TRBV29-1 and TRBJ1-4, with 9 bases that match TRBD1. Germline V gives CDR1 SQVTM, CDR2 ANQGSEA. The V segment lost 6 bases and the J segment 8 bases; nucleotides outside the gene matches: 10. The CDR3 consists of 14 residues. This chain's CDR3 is CSVRPGQGREKLFF. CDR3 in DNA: TGCAGCGTCCGCCCGGGACAGGGACGCGAAAAACTGTTTTTT.